Below, 14 T cell receptor beta chains from the same sample are listed, as sequenced in a study of a mutant IDH1 vaccine in newly diagnosed glioma. This table comes from immunoSEQ multiplex PCR, and its TCRdb copy is limited to in-frame clones, with some not included. The repertoire holds about 32,000 clones, with under 80% as singletons. These TCRs' antigens remain unknown. Time point reported: week 11, during vaccination. Each dose delivered 300 ug of mutant IDH1 20-mer peptide subcutaneously with imiquimod. The sequenced sample was PBMCs, obtained from a glioma patient whose treatment included an IDH1 peptide vaccine. The receptors originated from a man in his thirties or forties with glioma.

The chain uses TRBV12-5 and TRBJ2-5, with D possibly matching TRBD1 (6 bases). CDR3 length: 15 residues. Between the trimmed V and J ends, which lost 1 base and 2 bases, there was a span of 11 bases. Germline values: CDR1 LGHNT, CDR2 FRNRAP. CDR3 nucleotides: TGTGCTAGTGGTTTGGGGGACATCGAACAAGAGACCCAGTACTTC. The encoded protein is CASGLGDIEQETQYF. Drawing the rest from reference TRBV12-5 and TRBJ2-5, the complete variable domain is DARVTQTPRHKVTEMGQEVTMRCQPILGHNTVFWYRQTMMQGLELLAYFRNRAPLDDSGMPKDRFSAEMPDATLATLKIQPSEPRDSAVYFCASGLGDIEQETQYFGPGTRLLVL.

The chain carries TRBV5-6 and TRBJ1-1; no reliable D call. Trimming stripped 0 bases from V and 8 bases from J, with 8 bases between. The CDR3 consists of 12 residues. Germline V CDR1 and CDR2: SGHDT, YYEEEE. The CDR3 loop is CASSLGLLEAFF. The DNA of the CDR3 is TGTGCCAGCAGCTTGGGCCTGCTGGAAGCTTTCTTT.

V usage is TRBV30 and J usage is TRBJ2-3; possibly TRBD1 for D (6 bases). V lost 7 bases to trimming and J lost 4 bases, with 15 bases between them. The CDR3 extends over 13 amino acids. Germline CDR1 GTSNPN, CDR2 SVGIG (reference sequence). CDR3 bases: TGTGCCTCGCAGGGGAGAGGGGCAGATACGCAGTATTTT. Translated: CASQGRGADTQYF.

The rearrangement links TRBV7-2 to TRBJ2-7, with a possible D match to TRBD1 (5 bases). This CDR3 has 17 amino acids. From germline, CDR1 is SGHTA and CDR2 FQGNSA. V shed 1 base and J shed 2 bases, with 18 bases lying between them. CDR3 in DNA: TGTGCCAGCAGCTTAGTAACGATCAGGGTGGGCCCCTACGAGCAGTACTTC. Translating gives CASSLVTIRVGPYEQYF.

The rearrangement uses TRBV6-1 and TRBJ2-2; 8 positions match TRBD1. Germline CDR1 and CDR2: MNHNS and SASEGT. J lost 3 bases, V lost 2 bases, and 5 bases had no gene match. The CDR3 consists of 16 residues. The CDR3 coding sequence is TGTGCCAGCAGTGAAATTGGACAGGGTGACACCGGGGAGCTGTTTTTT. It specifies CASSEIGQGDTGELFF.

This rearrangement joins TRBV5-1 to TRBJ2-7; tentative D call: TRBD1 (5 bases). Per germline, CDR1 SGHRS and CDR2 YFSETQ. V lost 0 bases, J lost 5 bases, and 30 bases lay in between. The CDR3 has 20 amino acids. In DNA form, the CDR3 reads TGCGCCAGCAGCTTGGACCCCTGGACAAGACCCCAAGGCCCCTACAACGAGCAGTACTTC. This translates into CASSLDPWTRPQGPYNEQYF.

This rearrangement joins TRBV30 to TRBJ1-4; tentative D call: TRBD1 (6 bases). V lost 0 bases and J 6 bases, leaving 8 bases between the germline ends. This CDR3 spans 13 amino acids. Per germline, CDR1 GTSNPN and CDR2 SVGIG (reference sequence). CDR3 DNA: TGTGCCTGGAGTGTAAGGGGGGATGAAAAACTGTTTTTT. Encoded protein: CAWSVRGDEKLFF.

There are a few counts of this clone. The chain couples TRBV7-8 to TRBJ1-3; the D gene is possibly TRBD1 (6 bases). Germline V lookup: CDR1 SGHVS, CDR2 FQNEAQ. V lost 2 bases, J lost 3 bases, and 8 bases lay in between. This CDR3 contains 14 residues. DNA of the CDR3: TGTGCCAGCAGCTTAAGGACAGTTGGAAACACCATATATTTT. It is translated as CASSLRTVGNTIYF.

V usage is TRBV5-5 and J usage is TRBJ1-6; D is undetermined. The germline gives CDR1 SGHKS, CDR2 YYEKEE (reference sequence). Trimming stripped 5 bases from V and 10 bases from J, with 16 bases between. This CDR3 region has 14 residues. The CDR3 nucleotides read TGTGCCAGCAGGACCCGAGTATTATTGTCACCCCTCCACTTT. Translating gives CASRTRVLLSPLHF.

This rearrangement joins TRBV2 to TRBJ1-5; no clear D. The CDR3 is made up of 10 amino acids. Germline assignment: CDR1 SNHLY and CDR2 FYNNEI. V was pared by 9 bases and J by 8 bases, with 8 bases between. For the CDR3, the DNA is TGTGCCAGGTCGGACGAGCCCCAGCATTTT. Protein sequence: CARSDEPQHF.

This clone was detected only a few times. V usage is TRBV30 and J usage is TRBJ2-7; TRBD1 aligns across 8 bases. This CDR3 spans 15 amino acids. The germline V gene encodes CDR1 GTSNPN and CDR2 SVGIG (reference sequence). V was clipped by 3 bases and J by 1 base; unmatched bases: 8. The CDR3 DNA follows: TGTGCCTGGAGAGGTATGACAGGGGAATCCTACGAGCAGTACTTC. It translates to CAWRGMTGESYEQYF.

This clone showed up just a few times. The chain has TRBV5-1 and TRBJ1-2; tentatively, D is TRBD1 (5 bases). The ends were cut back, 4 bases at V and 8 bases at J, with 15 bases in the middle. Germline CDR1 is SGHRS and CDR2 is YFSETQ. The CDR3 is 13 amino acids. Written as DNA, the CDR3 is TGCGCCAGCAGCCCGGTCGGGACGGGAGGCTACACCTTC. It translates to CASSPVGTGGYTF.

V and J are TRBV9 and TRBJ2-3; TRBD2 agrees at 8 bases. The CDR3 consists of 15 residues. Looked up from germline, CDR1 is SGDLS and CDR2 is YYNGEE. The J segment lost 3 bases and the V segment lost 0 bases, leaving 3 bases of the junction unmatched. This CDR3 is CASSVDSGRTDTQYF. The CDR3, as DNA: TGTGCCAGCAGCGTAGACAGCGGGAGAACAGATACGCAGTATTTT.

The chain employs TRBV11-2 and TRBJ2-2; 11 nucleotides align to TRBD2. V lost 3 bases to trimming and J lost 1 base; unmatched junction nucleotides: 7. Germline CDR1 SGHAT, CDR2 FQNNGV. CDR3 length: 18 residues. The CDR3 loop reads CASSFSLAGGRNTGELFF. In DNA, the CDR3 is TGTGCCAGCAGCTTCAGCCTAGCGGGGGGAAGGAACACCGGGGAGCTGTTTTTT.